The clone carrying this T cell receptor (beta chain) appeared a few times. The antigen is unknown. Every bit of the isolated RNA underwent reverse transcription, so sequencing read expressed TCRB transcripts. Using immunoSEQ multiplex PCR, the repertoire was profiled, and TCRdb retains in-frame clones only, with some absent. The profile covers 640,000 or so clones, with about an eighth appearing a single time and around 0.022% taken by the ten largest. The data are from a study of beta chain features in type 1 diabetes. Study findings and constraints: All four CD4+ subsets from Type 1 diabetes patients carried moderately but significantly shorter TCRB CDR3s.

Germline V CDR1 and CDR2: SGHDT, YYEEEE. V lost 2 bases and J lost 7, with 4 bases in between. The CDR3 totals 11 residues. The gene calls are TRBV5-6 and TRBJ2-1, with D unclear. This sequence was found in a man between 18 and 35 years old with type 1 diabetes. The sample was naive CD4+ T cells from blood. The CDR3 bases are TGTGCCAGCAGCTTTAAGAATGAGCAGTTCTTC. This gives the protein CASSFKNEQFF.